Presented here are 20 T cell receptor beta chains from one specimen sequenced in a study of blood T cell repertoires in COVID-19. TCRdb's copy holds only in-frame clones and misses some; the assay was immunoSEQ multiplex PCR. The sample records roughly 300,000 clones, 65% to 90% being singletons. The sample comprised peripheral blood. These TCRs come from an older woman with active or convalescent COVID-19.

V usage is TRBV7-9 and J usage is TRBJ2-7, with D perhaps TRBD2 (5 bases). There are 14 residues in the CDR3. The germline CDR1 and CDR2 sequences are SEHNR and FQNEAQ (reference sequence). Trimming shortened V by 2 bases and J by 0 bases, and 8 bases separated the two germline ends. CDR3: CASSLPRDSYEQYF. The DNA of the CDR3 is TGTGCCAGCAGCTTACCCCGGGACTCCTACGAGCAGTACTTC. Full variable domain (remainder filled in from reference TRBV7-9 and TRBJ2-7): DTGVSQNPRHKITKRGQNVTFRCDPISEHNRLYWYRQTLGQGPEFLTYFQNEAQLEKSRLLSDRFSAERPKGSFSTLEIQRTEQGDSAMYLCASSLPRDSYEQYFGPGTRLTVT.

Remarks on this clone: This same CDR3 is encoded by further DNA sequences in the sample. The rearrangement joins TRBV19 to TRBJ1-5; unclear D gene. The CDR3 extends over 13 amino acids. The V gene's germline CDR1 is LNHDA and CDR2 SQIVND (reference sequence). The CDR3 coding sequence is TGTGCTAGCGGGAGGGAACCTTGGCAGCCCCAGCATTTT. Encoded protein: CASGREPWQPQHF.

The V gene is TRBV27, the J gene TRBJ1-1; 9 bases map to TRBD1. CDR3 length: 16 amino acids. With 3 bases clipped from V and 0 bases from J, the junction kept 5 bases outside the gene matches. From germline, CDR1 is MNHEY and CDR2 SMNVEV (reference sequence). The CDR3 is CASSFGQGPMNTEAFF. The CDR3, as DNA: TGTGCCAGCAGTTTCGGACAGGGGCCGATGAACACTGAAGCTTTCTTT.

The rearrangement uses TRBV12-3 or TRBV12-4 and TRBJ1-2; 9 positions agree with TRBD1. With V trimmed by 5 bases and J by 7 bases, 2 bases remained unmatched. This CDR3 is built from 12 residues. Here the CDR3 DNA reads TGTGCCAGCAGTAGGGACAGGGTTGGCTACACCTTC. Its protein product is CASSRDRVGYTF.

V usage is TRBV10-1 and J usage is TRBJ2-5; 7 nucleotides align to TRBD2. Unmatched junction bases numbered 9, after V lost 3 bases and J lost 5 bases. Per germline, CDR1 WNHNN and CDR2 SYGVQD (reference sequence). The length of the CDR3 is 15 residues. The CDR3 sequence: CASSESGRGRETQYF. The CDR3 DNA is TGCGCCAGCAGTGAATCTGGGCGGGGGAGGGAGACCCAGTACTTC.

CDR3 sequence: CASSLAPGSVTGELFF. CDR3 sequence (DNA): TGTGCCAGCAGCTTAGCTCCAGGGTCCGTCACCGGGGAGCTGTTTTTT. The chain has TRBV7-8 and TRBJ2-2; TRBD1 is a possible D gene (5 bases). The length of the CDR3 is 16 residues. Germline CDR1 is SGHVS and CDR2 is FQNEAQ. The V end was cut by 0 bases, the J end by 4 bases, with 12 bases between.

The rearrangement links TRBV30 to TRBJ1-5; 8 nucleotides line up with TRBD1. The germline CDR1 and CDR2 sequences are GTSNPN and SVGIG (reference sequence). This CDR3 region has 14 residues. Losses at the gene ends were 2 bases for V and 4 bases for J; bases not matched to a gene: 4. The DNA for the CDR3 is TGTGCCTGGAGTAGACAGGGGCTGAATCAGCCCCAGCATTTT. This gives the protein CAWSRQGLNQPQHF.

Only a few counts were recorded for this clone. The chain carries TRBV7-9 and TRBJ1-1; 10 bases agree with TRBD1. In germline, CDR1 is SEHNR, CDR2 FQNEAQ (reference sequence). Trimming took 4 bases from V and 1 from J; bases not matched to a gene: 9. This CDR3 has 17 residues. Written as DNA, the CDR3 is TGTGCCAGCAGCTCCCCCCGACAGGGGGCCGGGAACACTGAAGCTTTCTTT. Amino acids: CASSSPRQGAGNTEAFF.

The J gene is TRBJ2-3, the V gene TRBV6-2 or TRBV6-3, with D possibly being TRBD2 (6 bases). The germline V gene has CDR1 MNHEY and CDR2 SVGEGT. V lost 6 bases and J 7 bases, leaving 20 bases between the germline ends. The CDR3 totals 15 residues. The CDR3 region is CASSTPRGAMYTQYF. The CDR3 nucleotides are TGTGCCAGCAGCACTCCGCGCGGGGCCATGTATACGCAGTATTTT.

The gene calls are TRBV7-9 and TRBJ2-7, with 8 bases identical to TRBD2. This CDR3 region has 14 residues. With 0 bases clipped from V and 2 bases from J, the junction kept 0 bases outside the gene matches. Germline CDR1 is SEHNR and CDR2 is FQNEAQ (reference sequence). The CDR3 spells CASSLALAAYEQYF. In DNA form, the CDR3 reads TGTGCCAGCAGCTTAGCACTAGCGGCCTACGAGCAGTACTTC.

This chain joins TRBV11-2 and TRBJ1-2; no reliable D call. V gave up 5 bases and J gave up 10 bases, with 11 bases separating them. The germline gives CDR1 SGHAT, CDR2 FQNNGV. This CDR3 region has 11 residues. The CDR3 DNA follows: TGTGCCAGCAGCCCCGGAGGTCCCTACACCTTC. It translates to CASSPGGPYTF.

The chain links TRBV7-3 to TRBJ2-5, with 9 nucleotides matching TRBD2. Unmatched junction bases numbered 6, after V lost 2 bases and J lost 5 bases. The CDR3 length is 15 residues. Germline assignment: CDR1 SGHTA and CDR2 FQGTGA. CDR3 nucleotides: TGTGCCAGCAGCTTACAGACTAGCGGATTGGAGACCCAGTACTTC. Amino acid sequence: CASSLQTSGLETQYF.

This chain joins TRBV9 and TRBJ2-1; 9 bases align to TRBD2. Germline CDR1 is SGDLS and CDR2 is YYNGEE. V trimming: 4 bases; J trimming: 4 bases; junction bases outside the gene matches: 6. The CDR3 is 15 amino acids. The CDR3, as DNA: TGTGCCAGCAGCACCTCTAGCGGGGCTTACAATGAGCAGTTCTTC. Its protein product is CASSTSSGAYNEQFF.

The V and J genes are TRBV19 and TRBJ1-3, with a possible D match to TRBD1 (5 bases). The V gene lost 6 bases and the J gene lost 4 bases, with 13 bases spanning the gap. Looked up from germline, CDR1 is LNHDA and CDR2 is SQIVND (reference sequence). The length of the CDR3 is 14 residues. In nucleotides, the CDR3 is TGTGCCAGTAGGCGCCGGGGGGACGGAAACACCATATATTTT. It encodes CASRRRGDGNTIYF.

The chain uses TRBV19 and TRBJ1-6; D is undetermined. CDR3 length equals 15 residues. CDR1 LNHDA and CDR2 SQIVND come from the germline V gene (reference sequence). The germline V and J ends were trimmed by 4 bases and 7 bases, with 14 bases remaining between them. CDR3 DNA sequence: TGTGCCAGTAGTAATCCCGGCGGGGAGAATTCACCCCTCCACTTT. Translating it yields CASSNPGGENSPLHF.

The J gene is TRBJ1-1, the V gene TRBV4-1, with 8 bases lining up with TRBD1. Germline V gene sequence: CDR1 MGHRA, CDR2 YSYEKL. Germline trimming cut 5 bases from V and 5 bases from J; bases unmatched to any gene: 19. This CDR3 spans 18 amino acids. CDR3 nucleotides: TGCGCCAGCAGCGGCGGGGGGGGGACAGGACCCCGAGGGACTGAAGCTTTCTTT. It encodes CASSGGGGTGPRGTEAFF.

The chain combines TRBV2 with TRBJ1-2, with D maybe TRBD1 (5 bases). V was pared by 7 bases and J by 6 bases, with 15 bases between. This CDR3 is built from 13 residues. Germline assignment: CDR1 SNHLY and CDR2 FYNNEI. The CDR3 bases are TGTGCCAGCACGTATTCTCAGGGCGATGGCTACACCTTC. It translates to CASTYSQGDGYTF.

This clone was picked up a small number of times. This sequence joins TRBV3-1 (or the pseudogene TRBV3-2) and TRBJ2-1; 8 nucleotides match TRBD2. The J segment lost 8 bases and the V segment lost 2 bases, leaving 17 bases of the junction unmatched. CDR1 is LGHDT and CDR2 is YNNKEL in the germline V gene (reference sequence). The CDR3 loop spans 18 amino acids. Written as DNA, the CDR3 is TGTGCCAGCAGCCAAAGACTCCCCCCGGGGGGGCCAAACGATGAGCAGTTCTTC. This translates into CASSQRLPPGGPNDEQFF.

V and J are TRBV3-1 (or the pseudogene TRBV3-2) and TRBJ2-6, with D maybe TRBD2 (6 bases). The CDR3 has 16 residues. Germline V gene lookup returns CDR1 LGHDT and CDR2 YNNKEL (reference sequence). The V and J ends lost 8 bases and 4 bases respectively, with 18 bases between them. CDR3 region: CASSPGPAGGANVLTF. The CDR3 bases are TGTGCCAGCTCCCCCGGCCCGGCGGGGGGGGCCAACGTCCTGACTTTC.

Points on this clone: Other DNA sequences within the sample encode an identical CDR3. The chain combines TRBV5-1 with TRBJ1-2, with D perhaps matching TRBD1 (6 bases). Between the trimmed V and J ends, which lost 0 bases and 6 bases, there was a span of 9 bases. The CDR3 covers 13 residues. CDR1 is SGHRS, CDR2 YFSETQ, per germline. Here the CDR3 DNA reads TGCGCCAGCAGCTTGGAGGGGGTCGATGGCTACACCTTC. Encoded protein: CASSLEGVDGYTF.